These 25 T cell receptor beta chains were all obtained from the same sample, sequenced in a study of spatial heterogeneity in lung cancer. As for time point: sample taken at primary tumor resection. Whole RNA from tumor, nontumor lung or frozen PBMC was sequenced unsorted. One entry per CDR3 protein, called by TCRdb with MiXCR from the 5' RACE reads. Of 24,000 or so distinct CDR3 sequences in the sample, 3% to 3.5% were seen once. Sequenced here: PBMCs, sampled at surgery. These receptors all come from a female donor with early-stage non-small cell lung cancer.

This clonotype has more than one count but fewer than ten. This sequence joins TRBV5-1 and TRBJ1-3; D remains ambiguous. V was pared by 0 bases and J by 7 bases, with 11 bases between. Germline loops: CDR1 SGHRS, CDR2 YFSETQ. The CDR3 has 14 amino acids. CDR3 in DNA: TGCGCCAGCAGCTTGGTTGGGTCCCGGAACACCATATATTTT. It yields the protein CASSLVGSRNTIYF.

Ten or more counts support this clonotype. The chain uses TRBV29-1 and TRBJ2-1; D unclear. There are 11 residues in the CDR3. V lost 7 bases and J lost 9, with 13 bases in between. Germline V gene data show CDR1 as SQVTM and CDR2 as ANQGSEA. CDR3 DNA: TGCAGCGCCCCGGAGAGGACTGAGCAGTTCTTC. It codes for CSAPERTEQFF.

Only one count was recorded for this clonotype. A read error is possible here, since a much larger clone lies one base away. V usage is TRBV5-5 and J usage is TRBJ1-5; TRBD1 is a possible D gene (6 bases). Germline-derived CDR1 and CDR2 are SGHKS and YYEKEE (reference sequence). Trimming cost V 2 bases and J 8 bases, with 14 bases left between them. The length of the CDR3 is 14 residues. The CDR3 DNA sequence: TGTGCCAGCAGCTTAATGGCAGGGGCTAAGCCCCAGCATTTT. As protein: CASSLMAGAKPQHF.

This clonotype was seen at least ten times. This chain uses TRBV3-1 with TRBJ1-1; D possibly corresponds to TRBD1 (5 bases). Germline-derived CDR1 and CDR2 are LGHDT and YNNKEL (reference sequence). The V and J ends lost 7 bases and 1 base respectively, with 10 bases between them. The CDR3 has 13 residues. CDR3 nucleotides: TGTGCCAGCAAAGGTCAGGGGAACACTGAAGCTTTCTTT. It codes for CASKGQGNTEAFF.

This clonotype has at least ten counts. The chain links TRBV28 to TRBJ1-1; no clear D gene. The V end lost 5 bases, the J end lost 1 base, and 17 bases lay between the germline ends. The CDR3 spans 16 residues. Germline CDR1 and CDR2: MDHEN and SYDVKM. CDR3 protein: CASSPPGGFGNTEAFF. The CDR3 nucleotides read TGTGCCAGCAGTCCCCCTGGAGGGTTTGGGAACACTGAAGCTTTCTTT.

This clonotype was observed at least ten times. The chain joins TRBV18 to TRBJ2-1, with TRBD2 identical over 8 bases. Unmatched junction bases numbered 5, after V lost 0 bases and J lost 7 bases. The germline V gene encodes CDR1 KGHSH and CDR2 LQKENI. This CDR3 is built from 15 residues. Written as DNA, the CDR3 is TGTGCCAGCTCACCACCCGGGAGGGCCGAAAATGAGCAGTTCTTC. This translates into CASSPPGRAENEQFF. Full variable domain (rest looked up from reference TRBV18 and TRBJ2-1): NAGVMQNPRHLVRRRGQEARLRCSPMKGHSHVYWYRQLPEEGLKFMVYLQKENIIDESGMPKERFSAEFPKEGPSILRIQQVVRGDSAAYFCASSPPGRAENEQFFGPGTRLTVL.

This clonotype was recorded at least ten times. CDR3 residues: CASSLDLGGAFLFF. The CDR3 DNA reads as TGTGCCAGCAGCTTAGATCTTGGGGGCGCGTTTCTGTTTTTT. The V and J genes are TRBV7-9 and TRBJ2-2; maybe TRBD1 (6 bases). With 1 base removed from V and 14 bases from J, the gap between germline ends came to 17 bases. The CDR3 extends over 14 amino acids. Per the germline V gene, CDR1 is SEHNR and CDR2 is FQNEAQ (reference sequence).

At least ten counts were recorded for this clonotype. The V gene is TRBV29-1, the J gene TRBJ1-2; tentative D call: TRBD1 (6 bases). Germline V CDR1 and CDR2: SQVTM, ANQGSEA. This CDR3 contains 13 residues. V was trimmed by 6 bases and J by 5 bases, leaving 16 bases between them. CDR3 bases: TGCAGCGTCGGGGGCGGGCTAGGGTATGGCTACACCTTC. Protein sequence: CSVGGGLGYGYTF. Looking up the rest from reference TRBV29-1 and TRBJ1-2 gives the full variable domain: SAVISQKPSRDICQRGTSLTIQCQVDSQVTMMFWYRQQPGQSLTLIATANQGSEATYESGFVIDKFPISRPNLTFSTLTVSNMSPEDSSIYLCSVGGGLGYGYTFGSGTRLTVV.

Only a few counts were recorded for this clonotype. This chain connects TRBV5-6 to TRBJ2-7; the match to TRBD1 covers 9 bases. Trimming took 5 bases from V and 6 from J; bases not matched to a gene: 9. CDR1 SGHDT and CDR2 YYEEEE come from the germline V gene. The CDR3 spans 14 residues. In DNA, the CDR3 is TGTGCCAGCAGTCTGAGGACAGGGGTTCTCGAGCAGTACTTC. It yields the protein CASSLRTGVLEQYF. Filled out from reference TRBV5-6 and TRBJ2-7, the complete variable domain reads DAGVTQSPTHLIKTRGQQVTLRCSPKSGHDTVSWYQQALGQGPQFIFQYYEEEERQRGNFPDRFSGHQFPNYSSELNVNALLLGDSALYLCASSLRTGVLEQYFGPGTRLTVT.

About this clonotype itself: With a much larger clone just one base away, this may be a read error. The CDR3 loop reads CASSSGLAGGPYAGELFF. The CDR3 DNA follows: TGCGCCAGCAGCTCAGGACTAGCGGGAGGGCCGTACGCCGGGGAGCTGTTTTTT. V gene TRBV5-1 combines with J gene TRBJ2-2, with 15 bases matching TRBD2. Trimming took 3 bases from V and 6 from J; bases not matched to a gene: 9. CDR1 SGHRS and CDR2 YFSETQ come from the germline V gene. This CDR3 spans 18 amino acids.

This clonotype was detected many times. V is TRBV4-2 and J is TRBJ2-7, with 9 bases matching TRBD2. CDR3 size: 17 residues. V shed 0 bases, J shed 9 bases, and the junction held 15 bases outside the gene matches. Germline V gene data show CDR1 as LGHNA and CDR2 as YNFKEQ. The CDR3 loop reads CASSQDWGSGREGMQYF. CDR3 DNA: TGTGCCAGCAGCCAAGATTGGGGCTCCGGGCGGGAGGGTATGCAGTACTTC.

In this sample, this clonotype turned up a few times. The chain combines TRBV20-1 with TRBJ2-2; D unresolved. V lost 1 base and J lost 2, with 8 bases in between. Germline lookup yields CDR1 DFQATT and CDR2 SNEGSKA (reference sequence). The CDR3 has 14 residues. In DNA, the CDR3 is TGCAGTGCTAGAGGGAAGCCCAACACCGGGGAGCTGTTTTTT. Its protein is CSARGKPNTGELFF.

This clonotype was recorded many times. This rearrangement joins TRBV19 to TRBJ1-4; 7 bases are shared with TRBD1. CDR1 is LNHDA and CDR2 is SQIVND in the germline V gene (reference sequence). CDR3 length: 17 amino acids. After removal of 5 bases from V and 7 bases from J, the junction contained 16 bases not matched to a gene. CDR3 nucleotide sequence: TGTGCCAGTAGTTCGGGAGGGGGCGCCGAGGGAGCTGAAAAACTGTTTTTT. As protein: CASSSGGGAEGAEKLFF.

Many counts were recorded for this clonotype. This chain uses TRBV3-1 with TRBJ1-5, with D hard to call. CDR3 length: 13 amino acids. V gave up 4 bases and J gave up 2 bases, with 6 bases separating them. The germline CDR1 and CDR2 sequences are LGHDT and YNNKEL (reference sequence). CDR3: CASSPGGNQPQHF. CDR3 nucleotide sequence: TGTGCCAGCAGCCCCGGAGGCAATCAGCCCCAGCATTTT. Drawing the rest from reference TRBV3-1 and TRBJ1-5, the complete variable domain is DTAVSQTPKYLVTQMGNDKSIKCEQNLGHDTMYWYKQDSKKFLKIMFSYNNKELIINETVPNRFSPKSPDKAHLNLHINSLELGDSAVYFCASSPGGNQPQHFGDGTRLSIL.

The V call is TRBV24-1, the J call TRBJ2-1; 10 bases map to TRBD2. The CDR3 sequence is 16 residues long. After removal of 3 bases from V and 6 bases from J, the junction contained 7 bases not matched to a gene. The germline gives CDR1 KGHDR, CDR2 SFDVKD. The CDR3 reads CATSDLTSGTPNEQFF. The DNA for the CDR3 is TGTGCCACCAGTGATCTCACTAGCGGGACTCCCAATGAGCAGTTCTTC.

This clonotype was counted at least ten times. The chain couples TRBV12-3 or TRBV12-4 to TRBJ2-7; perhaps TRBD1 as D (6 bases). The CDR3 runs 12 residues. The V end lost 4 bases, the J end lost 5 bases, and 9 bases lay between the germline ends. The CDR3 loop is CASSSGDHEQYF. Written as DNA, the CDR3 is TGTGCCAGCAGTTCAGGGGACCACGAGCAGTACTTC.

This clonotype was observed many times. The V gene is TRBV4-1, the J gene TRBJ1-3; the D is unclear. The CDR3 covers 15 residues. In germline, CDR1 is MGHRA, CDR2 YSYEKL. V lost 1 base and J 4 bases, leaving 11 bases between the germline ends. The DNA of the CDR3 is TGCGCCAGCAGCCAAGCCGCGACACCCGGAAACACCATATATTTT. Amino acids: CASSQAATPGNTIYF.

This clonotype appeared many times. The chain carries TRBV28 and TRBJ2-3; D remains unclear. This CDR3 comprises 15 residues. Deletions cut 6 bases from V and 0 bases from J, with 13 bases between. Looked up from germline, CDR1 is MDHEN and CDR2 is SYDVKM. The CDR3 sequence: CASSLPGPSTDTQYF. The CDR3 DNA reads TGTGCCAGCAGCTTGCCGGGCCCGAGCACAGATACGCAGTATTTT.

Note on this clonotype: Possible read error: a much larger clone is one base away. This chain joins TRBV27 and TRBJ2-7; 9 positions match TRBD1. CDR1 and CDR2 (germline): MNHEY, SMNVEV (reference sequence). There are 15 residues in the CDR3. CDR3 DNA sequence: TGTGCCAACAGTACGGGGACAGGGAAAGCCTACGAGCAGTACTTC. Translation gives CANSTGTGKAYEQYF.

This clonotype is medium-sized. This chain uses TRBV20-1 with TRBJ1-2, with D perhaps TRBD1 (6 bases). This CDR3 has 12 residues. Germline loops: CDR1 DFQATT, CDR2 SNEGSKA (reference sequence). Trimming shortened V by 0 bases and J by 7 bases, and 9 bases separated the two germline ends. In DNA form, the CDR3 reads TGCAGTGCTAGAGAGGGGGCAATTGGCTACACCTTC. Its protein product is CSAREGAIGYTF.

This clonotype was observed at least ten times. This sequence joins TRBV4-1 and TRBJ2-1; D call uncertain. Germline V gene data show CDR1 as MGHRA and CDR2 as YSYEKL. The V gene lost 0 bases and the J gene lost 3 bases, with 12 bases spanning the gap. There are 16 residues in the CDR3. The chain's CDR3 is CASSQEPVILYNEQFF. As DNA, the CDR3 is TGCGCCAGCAGCCAAGAGCCCGTAATTCTCTACAATGAGCAGTTCTTC.

This clonotype was counted at least ten times. The V gene is TRBV7-8, the J gene TRBJ2-5; D might be TRBD1 (7 bases). V gave up 4 bases and J gave up 5 bases, with 14 bases separating them. The CDR3 is 14 residues long. Looked up from germline, CDR1 is SGHVS and CDR2 is FQNEAQ. CDR3: CASSSGGRGETQYF. The DNA of the CDR3 is TGTGCCAGCAGCTCAGGGGGTCGGGGGGAGACCCAGTACTTC.

This clonotype was counted many times. V is TRBV30 and J is TRBJ2-4; D may be TRBD1 or TRBD2 (5 bases each). The V end lost 1 base, the J end lost 8 bases, and 12 bases lay between the germline ends. Looked up from germline, CDR1 is GTSNPN and CDR2 is SVGIG (reference sequence). The CDR3 loop spans 13 amino acids. This CDR3 reads CAWSAGSDDIQYF. CDR3 bases: TGTGCCTGGAGTGCAGGGAGTGACGACATTCAGTACTTC.

By its share, this clonotype is medium-sized (0.01 to 0.1%). The V gene is TRBV29-1, the J gene TRBJ2-5; no firm D call. CDR1 SQVTM and CDR2 ANQGSEA come from the germline V gene. V gave up 8 bases and J gave up 1 base, with 14 bases separating them. The CDR3 has 13 amino acids. CDR3 coding DNA: TGCAGCCTTCCCCGCAGAGCCCAAGAGACCCAGTACTTC. Its translation: CSLPRRAQETQYF.

This clonotype occurred many times. The rearrangement uses TRBV29-1 and TRBJ1-2; a possible D gene is TRBD1 (6 bases). Trimming left V 7 bases short and J 2 bases short, with 14 bases between. This CDR3 is 13 amino acids long. The germline gives CDR1 SQVTM, CDR2 ANQGSEA. The CDR3 nucleotides are TGCAGCGCCGAAGGGGGGGGAAACTATGGCTACACCTTC. It specifies CSAEGGGNYGYTF.